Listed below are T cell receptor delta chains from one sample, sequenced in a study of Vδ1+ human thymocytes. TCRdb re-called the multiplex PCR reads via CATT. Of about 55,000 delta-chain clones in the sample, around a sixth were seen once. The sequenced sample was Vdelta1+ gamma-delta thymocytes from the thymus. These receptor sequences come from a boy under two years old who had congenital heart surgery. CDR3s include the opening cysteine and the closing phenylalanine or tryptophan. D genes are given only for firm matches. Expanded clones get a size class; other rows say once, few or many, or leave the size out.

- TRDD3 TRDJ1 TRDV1 TGTGCTCTTGGGGAACCCCTACCAGACTTTTACTGGGGGCCCCCTCTTTTCACCGATAAACTCATCTTT CALGEPLPDFYWGPPLFTDKLIF
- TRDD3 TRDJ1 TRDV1 TGTGCTCTTGGGGAACCGATGTACTGGGGAGAGTACACCGATAAACTCATCTTT CALGEPMYWGEYTDKLIF
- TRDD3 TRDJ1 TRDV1 TGTGCTCTTGGGGAACTGAATCGATCCTCGCGTACTGGGGGATCAAGGGCCGATAAACTCATCTTT CALGELNRSSRTGGSRADKLIF
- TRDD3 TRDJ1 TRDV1 TGTGCTCTTGGGGAAGTTTCCTTCCTACATGTACTGGGGGATAGACCCTACACCGATAAACTCATCTTT CALGEVSFLHVLGDRPYTDKLIF
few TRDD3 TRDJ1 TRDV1 TGTGCTCTTGGGGAACCTCCGTCGGGTCTGGGGGATAAAGGACTCATCTTT CALGEPPSGLGDKGLIF
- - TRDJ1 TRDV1 TGTGCTCTCGGCCAGGAGTCCGATAAACTCATCTTT CALGQESDKLIF
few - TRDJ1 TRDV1 TGTGCTCTTGGGGATTCCCCCTTCCTACCTACTGGGGGATCCGATAAACTCATCTTT CALGDSPFLPTGGSDKLIF
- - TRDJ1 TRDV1 TGTGCTCTTGGGGAACCAGGTCCTGCTGGGGACACCGATAAACTCATCTTT CALGEPGPAGDTDKLIF
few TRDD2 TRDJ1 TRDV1 TGTGCTCTTGGGGGACCAATATTACTTTCCTACGAGAACTACACCGATAAACTCATCTTT CALGGPILLSYENYTDKLIF
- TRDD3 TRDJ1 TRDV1 TGTGCTCTTGGGGACCCCCCCTCCCCGAGGATACGCTCATCCGATAAACTCATCTTT CALGDPPSPRIRSSDKLIF
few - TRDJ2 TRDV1 TGTGCTCTTGGGGAACGTCACTCCTATGCGCCGGTTTTGACAGCACAACTCTTCTTT CALGERHSYAPVLTAQLFF
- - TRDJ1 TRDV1 TGTGCTCTTGGGGATCCCGCCCCCGGGACGGCTAGGTCAGACACCGATAAACTCATCTTT CALGDPAPGTARSDTDKLIF
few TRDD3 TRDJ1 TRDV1 TGTGCTCTTGGGGAAAGAGTATACCCTACCAATACTGGGGGATATATTTCCGATAAACTCATCTTT CALGERVYPTNTGGYISDKLIF
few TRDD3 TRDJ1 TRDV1 TGTGCTCTTGGGGCGATATCGGTCCTTCCCGACTGGGGGATACCGTACACCGATAAACTCATCTTT CALGAISVLPDWGIPYTDKLIF
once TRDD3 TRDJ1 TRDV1 TGTGCTCTTGGGGGCGCTCCCTTCCTACTTAATACTGGGGGATACAACGCCGATAAACTCATCTTT CALGGAPFLLNTGGYNADKLIF
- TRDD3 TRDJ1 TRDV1 TGTGCTCTTGGGGAACTTCCTACCTGGGGGATACTGGCCACCGATAAACTCATCTTT CALGELPTWGILATDKLIF
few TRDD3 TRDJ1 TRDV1 TGTGCTCTTGGGGACTTTTCGGCCTGGGGGATACGGGTGAGCGATAAACTCATCTTT CALGDFSAWGIRVSDKLIF
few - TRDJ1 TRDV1 TGTGCTCTTGGGGAACCTCGGGATAGGTTCGTCACCGATAAACTCATCTTT CALGEPRDRFVTDKLIF
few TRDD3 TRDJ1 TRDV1 TGTGCTCTTGGGGAAGTCCCAGAACTGGGGGACCAACTCAAACTCATCTTT CALGEVPELGDQLKLIF
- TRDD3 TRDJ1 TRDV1 TGTGCTCTTGGGGAACTTTACCCCTCGCGGGGGATACGCAGCGATAAACTCATCTTT CALGELYPSRGIRSDKLIF
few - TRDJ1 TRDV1 TGTGCTCCTGGGGACGCTCGGTTGCCCGGCTGGGGATCCTGTACCGATAAACTCATCTTT CAPGDARLPGWGSCTDKLIF
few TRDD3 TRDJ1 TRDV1 TGTGCTCTTGGGGAGATTACGTACTGGGGGTTCACCGATAAACTCATCTTT CALGEITYWGFTDKLIF
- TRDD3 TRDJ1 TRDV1 TGTGCTCTTGGGGAAAGCCCGTACTGGGGGATTGTTCGAACCGATAAACTCATCTTT CALGESPYWGIVRTDKLIF
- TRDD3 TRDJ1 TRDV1 TGTGCTCTTGGGGAATTCCCCCTTTTTTTCGCTGGGGGATACGGTAAGATTGAGTCGAAACTCATCTTT CALGEFPLFFAGGYGKIESKLIF
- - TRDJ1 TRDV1 TGTGCTCTTGGGGAACTAGAACCTACGAAAGGGACCAAACTGTTGTACACCGATAAACTCATCTTT CALGELEPTKGTKLLYTDKLIF
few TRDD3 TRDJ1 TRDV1 TGTGCTCTTGGGGAACGTCTACTGGGGGATTTAAAACTCATCTTT CALGERLLGDLKLIF
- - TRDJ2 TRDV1 TGTGCTCTTGGGGGTTCTACTGCGCAGGCACAACTCTTCTTT CALGGSTAQAQLFF
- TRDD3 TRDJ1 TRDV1 TGTGCTCTTGGGGAACCCCATGGGTCTAGGGGGATACGTTCCACCGATAAACTCATCTTT CALGEPHGSRGIRSTDKLIF
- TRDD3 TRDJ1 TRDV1 TGTGCTCTTGGGGAACCGGCTTGGGGGATCCCCTTAACCGATAAACTCATCTTT CALGEPAWGIPLTDKLIF
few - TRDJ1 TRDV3 TGTGCCTTTGAAAGGCCTTCCGCCTATAAACCCATCTTT CAFERPSAYKPIF
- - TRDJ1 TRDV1 TGTGCTCTTGGGGAAGTCCTCGTTTTCCACCCGAGTGCCGATAAACTCATCTTT CALGEVLVFHPSADKLIF
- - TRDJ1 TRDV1 TGTGCTCTTGGGGAACTAGTGCCCACGCGTCCGTACACCGATAAACTCATCTTT CALGELVPTRPYTDKLIF
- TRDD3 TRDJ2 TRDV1 TGTGCTCTTGGGGAGTTTGGCCCTCCCCAGTCGCTCCAAAACTGGGGGATACGCGAGACAGCACAACTCTTCTTT CALGEFGPPQSLQNWGIRETAQLFF
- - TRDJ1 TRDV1 TGTGCTCTTGGGGAACGATACCTAGCCTACTACACCGATAAACTCATCTTT CALGERYLAYYTDKLIF